Presented here are 27 T cell receptor beta chains from one specimen sequenced in a study of blood T cell repertoires in COVID-19. Profiling relied on immunoSEQ multiplex PCR, and the TCRdb table lists in-frame clones only, not all of them. This repertoire shows over 65,000 clones, about nine tenths found once; its top ten account for 27%. The specimen sequenced was peripheral blood. The receptors were gathered from a man aged 50 to 60 with active or convalescent COVID-19.

The rearrangement uses TRBV3-1 (or the pseudogene TRBV3-2) and TRBJ1-2, with 12 bases fitting TRBD1. The V gene's germline CDR1 is LGHDT and CDR2 YNNKEL (reference sequence). CDR3 length: 16 amino acids. With 2 bases clipped from V and 7 bases from J, the junction kept 8 bases outside the gene matches. CDR3: CASSQTPGQGAFGYTF. The CDR3 DNA reads as TGTGCCAGCAGCCAAACCCCGGGACAGGGGGCTTTTGGCTACACCTTC.

The chain has TRBV5-1 and TRBJ2-1, with 12 bases aligning to TRBD2. Unmatched junction bases numbered 5, after V lost 0 bases and J lost 4 bases. The CDR3 has 17 residues. Per the germline V gene, CDR1 is SGHRS and CDR2 is YFSETQ. CDR3 nucleotide sequence: TGCGCCAGCAGCTTGGGGCGACTAGCGGGGGAGTACAATGAGCAGTTCTTC. It is translated as CASSLGRLAGEYNEQFF.

V is TRBV9 and J is TRBJ1-2; D remains unclear. This CDR3 is built from 12 residues. The germline V gene has CDR1 SGDLS and CDR2 YYNGEE. V lost 6 bases, J lost 8 bases, and 14 bases lay in between. The CDR3 coding sequence is TGTGCCAGCAAGCGAATTTCTGGAGGCTACACCTTC. Its protein is CASKRISGGYTF.

V is TRBV2 and J is TRBJ2-5, with a tentative D call TRBD2 (7 bases). V gave up 6 bases and J gave up 5 bases, with 16 bases separating them. This CDR3 has 14 residues. Germline-derived CDR1 and CDR2 are SNHLY and FYNNEI. CDR3 loop: CASRSGGARETQYF. CDR3 in DNA: TGTGCCAGCAGGTCTGGGGGGGCCCGGGAGACCCAGTACTTC.

The chain joins TRBV12-3 or TRBV12-4 to TRBJ1-1, with 7 bases lining up with TRBD1. This CDR3 is built from 12 residues. The trim removed 3 bases at V and 11 bases at J, leaving 6 bases unmatched. The CDR3 region is CASSLNRGLAFF. The CDR3 nucleotides are TGTGCCAGCAGTTTGAATAGGGGGCTTGCTTTCTTT.

CDR3 sequence (DNA): TGTGCCAGCAGTCCGCTTTATGGCGGAACAAGCACAGATACGCAGTATTTT. Translation gives CASSPLYGGTSTDTQYF. V gene TRBV27 combines with J gene TRBJ2-3, with D unclear. Trimming left V 5 bases short and J 0 bases short, with 18 bases between. The CDR3 loop spans 17 amino acids. Germline V lookup: CDR1 MNHEY, CDR2 SMNVEV (reference sequence).

The CDR3 region is CASSVDLVSETQYF. DNA for the CDR3: TGTGCCAGCAGCGTAGATTTAGTTTCAGAGACCCAGTACTTC. V is TRBV9 and J is TRBJ2-5; D uncertain. The germline V and J ends were trimmed by 0 bases and 4 bases, with 10 bases remaining between them. Germline-derived CDR1 and CDR2 are SGDLS and YYNGEE. This CDR3 spans 14 amino acids.

This chain joins TRBV25-1 and TRBJ1-6, with D uncertain. This CDR3 has 13 residues. In germline, CDR1 is MGHDK, CDR2 SYGVNS. V was shortened by 6 bases and J by 7 bases, with 10 bases between the two germline ends. This CDR3 is CASRARSNSPLHF. In nucleotides, the CDR3 is TGTGCCAGCAGAGCAAGAAGCAATTCACCCCTCCACTTT.

This chain joins TRBV9 and TRBJ1-3, with a possible D match to TRBD1 (6 bases). Trimming left V 3 bases short and J 2 bases short, with 9 bases between. This CDR3 has 14 residues. CDR1 and CDR2 (germline): SGDLS, YYNGEE. The CDR3 loop reads CASSAGAPGNTIYF. For the CDR3, the DNA is TGTGCCAGCAGCGCAGGGGCTCCTGGAAACACCATATATTTT.

In the case of this clone: The same CDR3 is also encoded by other DNA sequences in this sample. The rearrangement links TRBV18 to TRBJ1-5; 8 nucleotides line up with TRBD1. Per germline, CDR1 KGHSH and CDR2 LQKENI. The CDR3 has 15 amino acids. The ends lost 0 bases at V and 2 bases at J; junction bases unmatched: 0. The CDR3 DNA reads TGTGCCAGCTCACCACCGGGACAGGGCAATCAGCCCCAGCATTTT. It encodes CASSPPGQGNQPQHF.

The CDR3 nucleotides are TGTGCCCCAGGCCAGAAGGAGACCCAGTACTTC. It translates to CAPGQKETQYF. The chain is built from TRBV19 and TRBJ2-5; D not certain. The CDR3 totals 11 residues. The germline gives CDR1 LNHDA, CDR2 SQIVND (reference sequence). Trimming took 11 bases from V and 5 from J, leaving 12 bases between them.

The chain has TRBV6-2 or TRBV6-3 and TRBJ2-3, with D unclear. V dropped 3 bases and J dropped 5 bases, with 3 bases sitting between them. CDR1 MNHEY and CDR2 SVGEGT come from the germline V gene. The CDR3 is made up of 11 amino acids. CDR3 DNA sequence: TGTGCCAGCAGTTATAAAGATACGCAGTATTTT. Translating it yields CASSYKDTQYF.

J is TRBJ2-5 and V is TRBV5-4; tentative D call: TRBD2 (6 bases). V lost 2 bases and J lost 3, with 11 bases in between. The CDR3 loop spans 14 amino acids. Germline-derived CDR1 and CDR2 are SGHNT and YYREEE (reference sequence). Here the CDR3 DNA reads TGTGCCAGCAGCTTAAGCGGGCGAGAAGAGACCCAGTACTTC. The encoded protein is CASSLSGREETQYF. Based on the CDR3 plus reference TRBV5-4 and TRBJ2-5, the full variable domain is ETGVTQSPTHLIKTRGQQVTLRCSSQSGHNTVSWYQQALGQGPQFIFQYYREEENGRGNFPPRFSGLQFPNYSSELNVNALELDDSALYLCASSLSGREETQYFGPGTRLLVL.

V is TRBV27 and J is TRBJ1-1; 7 bases are a match to TRBD1. Germline CDR1 is MNHEY and CDR2 is SMNVEV (reference sequence). J was trimmed by 2 bases and V by 5 bases; bases with no gene match: 11. The CDR3 is 16 residues long. The chain's CDR3 is CASSVRGRWGNTEAFF. DNA for the CDR3: TGTGCCAGCAGTGTCAGGGGGAGGTGGGGTAACACTGAAGCTTTCTTT.

V gene TRBV4-3 combines with J gene TRBJ2-7; TRBD2 aligns across 14 bases. The CDR3 length is 16 residues. In germline, CDR1 is LGHNA, CDR2 YSLEER. After removal of 3 bases from V and 3 bases from J, the junction contained 4 bases not matched to a gene. CDR3 loop: CASSQAGTSGGYEQYF. As DNA, the CDR3 is TGCGCCAGCAGCCAGGCCGGGACTAGCGGGGGCTACGAGCAGTACTTC.

This clone was observed a few times. CDR3 nucleotide sequence: TGTGCCAGCAGTGAGCCCAGCTCTGGAAACACCATATATTTT. Protein sequence: CASSEPSSGNTIYF. This rearrangement joins TRBV2 to TRBJ1-3; D gene ambiguous. Germline V gene lookup returns CDR1 SNHLY and CDR2 FYNNEI. The CDR3 is made up of 14 amino acids. V was pared by 3 bases and J by 0 bases, with 6 bases between.

The rearrangement links TRBV3-1 (or the pseudogene TRBV3-2) to TRBJ2-3, with 9 bases identical to TRBD2. Germline V gene sequence: CDR1 LGHDT, CDR2 YNNKEL (reference sequence). The CDR3 extends over 14 amino acids. Losses at the gene ends were 3 bases for V and 6 bases for J; bases not matched to a gene: 4. The CDR3 here is CASSQRGGGDTQYF. The CDR3, as DNA: TGTGCCAGCAGCCAGCGGGGGGGCGGGGATACGCAGTATTTT.

This chain uses TRBV14 with TRBJ1-1; tentatively, D is TRBD1 (6 bases). The CDR3 extends over 15 amino acids. Trimming removed 5 bases at V and 4 bases at J, with 17 bases between. Per the germline V gene, CDR1 is SGHDN and CDR2 is FVKESK. CDR3 loop: CASSLTQAGATEAFF. The CDR3 DNA is TGTGCCAGCAGCTTAACTCAAGCAGGGGCCACTGAAGCTTTCTTT. Using reference TRBV14 and TRBJ1-1 for the parts outside the CDR3, the full variable domain is EAGVTQFPSHSVIEKGQTVTLRCDPISGHDNLYWYRRVMGKEIKFLLHFVKESKQDESGMPNNRFLAERTGGTYSTLKVQPAELEDSGVYFCASSLTQAGATEAFFGQGTRLTVV.

The chain recombines TRBV6-2 or TRBV6-3 with TRBJ1-2; no firm D call. The V gene lost 0 bases and the J gene lost 8 bases, with 22 bases spanning the gap. CDR1 MNHEY and CDR2 SVGEGT come from the germline V gene. CDR3 length: 17 amino acids. CDR3 in amino acids: CASSYSLGGGLWQGYTF. The DNA for the CDR3 is TGTGCCAGCAGTTACTCGCTCGGCGGAGGACTATGGCAGGGCTACACCTTC.

The rearrangement joins TRBV7-2 to TRBJ1-6; weak D call: TRBD1 (6 bases). The CDR3 is 14 residues long. The ends were cut back, 5 bases at V and 5 bases at J, with 10 bases in the middle. Germline V CDR1 and CDR2: SGHTA, FQGNSA. CDR3 loop: CASSQGTHNSPLHF. For the CDR3, the DNA is TGTGCCAGCAGCCAAGGGACACATAATTCACCCCTCCACTTT.

This chain links TRBV29-1 with TRBJ2-2; 7 bases fit TRBD2. CDR1 is SQVTM and CDR2 is ANQGSEA in the germline V gene. V lost 4 bases, J lost 6 bases, and 5 bases stayed unmatched. The CDR3 contains 13 residues. CDR3 sequence reads: CSVGKGRAGELFF. CDR3 coding DNA: TGCAGCGTTGGCAAGGGGAGGGCCGGGGAGCTGTTTTTT.

In its sample, this clone was seen a few times. V and J are TRBV20-1 and TRBJ2-3; D unclear. V was pared by 3 bases and J by 1 base, with 8 bases between. Germline CDR1 is DFQATT and CDR2 is SNEGSKA (reference sequence). The CDR3 extends over 13 amino acids. The DNA of the CDR3 is TGCAGTGCTAGTATCCAGGGCACAGATACGCAGTATTTT. Its protein is CSASIQGTDTQYF.

The V call is TRBV20-1, the J call TRBJ2-3; D is undetermined. CDR3 length: 11 residues. Trimming removed 5 bases from V and 6 bases from J, with 9 bases in between. CDR1 DFQATT and CDR2 SNEGSKA come from the germline V gene (reference sequence). The CDR3 reads CSAPSMDTQYF. The CDR3 DNA is TGCAGTGCTCCATCTATGGATACGCAGTATTTT.

The table lists this clone with a count of one. This rearrangement joins TRBV6-6 to TRBJ1-4; D may be TRBD1 (5 bases). Between the trimmed V and J ends, which lost 7 bases and 0 bases, there was a span of 9 bases. Germline CDR1 is MNHNY and CDR2 is SVGAGI (reference sequence). This CDR3 is built from 14 residues. The CDR3 region is CASTKGATNEKLFF. The CDR3 coding sequence is TGTGCCAGCACCAAAGGGGCAACTAATGAAAAACTGTTTTTT.

V is TRBV6-6 and J is TRBJ1-5; tentatively, D is TRBD1 (6 bases). The V gene's germline CDR1 is MNHNY and CDR2 SVGAGI (reference sequence). V lost 6 bases and J 4 bases, leaving 19 bases between the germline ends. This CDR3 is built from 16 residues. CDR3: CASSQGRGEWNQPQHF. In nucleotides, the CDR3 is TGTGCCAGCAGCCAGGGGAGGGGTGAGTGGAATCAGCCCCAGCATTTT.

V is TRBV5-4 and J is TRBJ2-1; 9 nucleotides match TRBD1. V trimming: 5 bases; J trimming: 7 bases; junction bases outside the gene matches: 7. Germline V gene lookup returns CDR1 SGHNT and CDR2 YYREEE (reference sequence). The CDR3 loop spans 14 amino acids. The CDR3 coding sequence is TGTGCCAGCAGTTCACCGGGACAGGGAAATGAGCAGTTCTTC. Translated, it gives CASSSPGQGNEQFF.

The genes are TRBV28 and TRBJ2-3, with 11 positions matching TRBD1. The germline V gene has CDR1 MDHEN and CDR2 SYDVKM. The CDR3 contains 15 residues. The trim removed 3 bases at V and 5 bases at J, leaving 4 bases unmatched. In DNA form, the CDR3 reads TGTGCCAGCAGTTTTGTGGGACAGGGGGGAGATACGCAGTATTTT. Translating it yields CASSFVGQGGDTQYF.